The rows below give T cell receptor beta chains drawn from one sample of a study of T cells in narcolepsy. Using immunoSEQ multiplex PCR, the repertoire was profiled, and TCRdb retains in-frame clones only, with some absent. The table has tens of thousands of clones, more than 75% seen once; the top ten hold around 0.92%. Sequenced input: memory (CD45RA-) CD4+ T cells from blood. All receptors come from a human donor in good health. Both conserved end residues are part of each CDR3. The order of the fields is D gene, clone size, V gene, J gene, CDR3 protein, CDR3 DNA. D genes are given only for firm matches. Some rows have no size entry. The others give once, few or many, or a class for an expanded clone.

>.|.|TRBV7-2|TRBJ1-5
CASNRHRDQPQHF
TGTGCCAGCAACAGACATCGCGATCAGCCCCAGCATTTT
>.|.|TRBV27|TRBJ2-1
CASSSATGDEQFF
TGTGCCAGCAGTTCCGCGACGGGGGATGAGCAGTTCTTC
>.|.|TRBV2|TRBJ1-3
CASTNALQGQGGNTIYF
TGTGCCAGCACCAATGCACTACAGGGCCAGGGGGGAAACACCATATATTTT
>.|few|TRBV11-1|TRBJ2-7
CASSLGQIYEQYF
TGTGCCAGCAGCTTAGGACAGATCTACGAGCAGTACTTC
>.|.|TRBV6-1|TRBJ2-7
CASSERESEQYF
TGTGCCAGCAGTGAAAGGGAGAGCGAGCAGTACTTC
>.|.|TRBV5-3|TRBJ2-7
CARSPQFYTSLEQYF
TGTGCCAGAAGCCCCCAATTTTATACTAGCCTCGAGCAGTACTTC
>TRBD2|.|TRBV28|TRBJ2-1
CASSPGSGRVHNEQFF
TGTGCCAGCAGCCCGGGAAGCGGGAGGGTTCACAATGAGCAGTTCTTC
>.|once|TRBV7-8|TRBJ1-3
CASSRTGKGNTIYF
TGTGCCAGCAGCAGAACAGGGAAGGGAAACACCATATATTTT
>TRBD2|.|TRBV29-1|TRBJ2-5
CSVDGLAGETQYF
TGCAGCGTTGATGGACTAGCGGGAGAGACCCAGTACTTC
>.|.|TRBV28|TRBJ2-5
CASSFRARSNQETQYF
TGTGCCAGCAGTTTTCGAGCGAGATCAAACCAAGAGACCCAGTACTTC
>.|few|TRBV27|TRBJ1-2
CASSPRRQLHGYTF
TGTGCCAGCAGCCCAAGGCGGCAGCTACATGGCTACACCTTC
>.|.|TRBV27|TRBJ1-4
CASSLQGISNEKLFF
TGTGCCAGCAGTTTACAGGGTATTTCTAATGAAAAACTGTTTTTT
>.|.|TRBV11-2|TRBJ2-2
CASSPIRLAGELFF
TGTGCCAGCAGCCCAATTAGACTAGCCGGGGAGCTGTTTTTT
>.|.|TRBV11-3|TRBJ2-2
CASSVRATNTGELFF
TGTGCCAGCAGCGTCCGGGCCACTAACACCGGGGAGCTGTTTTTT
>TRBD1|.|TRBV18|TRBJ2-2
CASSLKQGTGELFF
TGTGCCAGCTCACTAAAACAGGGGACCGGGGAGCTGTTTTTT
>TRBD1|.|TRBV6-1|TRBJ1-3
CASQLRTGVGNTIYF
TGTGCCAGCCAACTACGGACAGGGGTCGGAAACACCATATATTTT
>TRBD2|.|TRBV27|TRBJ2-3
CASSRSGRGADTQYF
TGTGCCAGCAGCCGTAGCGGGAGGGGGGCAGATACGCAGTATTTT
>.|.|TRBV4-2|TRBJ2-5
CASSQEQRVEETQYF
TGTGCCAGCAGCCAAGAGCAGCGGGTGGAAGAGACCCAGTACTTC
>.|.|TRBV11-2|TRBJ1-1
CASSPRSNTEAFF
TGTGCCAGCAGCCCAAGATCGAACACTGAAGCTTTCTTT
>.|.|TRBV29-1|TRBJ1-2
CSVRTDILGYTF
TGCAGCGTTCGGACAGATATCCTTGGCTACACCTTC
>TRBD2|.|TRBV7-9|TRBJ2-7
CASSLAPSLAGTYEQYF
TGTGCCAGCAGCTTAGCTCCCTCCCTAGCGGGAACCTACGAGCAGTACTTC
>.|few|TRBV6-6|TRBJ2-7
CASSSQGYEQYF
TGTGCCAGCAGTTCGCAGGGCTACGAGCAGTACTTC
>TRBD1|.|TRBV4-3|TRBJ1-1
CASSQDRGWGPTGLRMNTEAFF
TGCGCCAGCAGCCAAGATCGGGGATGGGGCCCGACAGGGTTGAGGATGAACACTGAAGCTTTCTTT
>.|.|TRBV7-2|TRBJ1-3
CASSLGVPGNTIYF
TGTGCCAGCAGCTTGGGGGTCCCTGGAAACACCATATATTTT
>TRBD2|once|TRBV19|TRBJ2-3
CASSGRTSAGSSTDTQYF
TGTGCCAGTAGTGGCCGGACTAGCGCGGGATCTAGCACAGATACGCAGTATTTT
>.|.|TRBV6-6|TRBJ2-7
CASSYNTQGEQYF
TGTGCCAGCAGTTACAATACACAGGGAGAGCAGTACTTC
>TRBD2|.|TRBV28|TRBJ2-3
CATSRGTTDTQYF
TGTGCCACTTCGCGGGGGACCACAGATACGCAGTATTTT
>TRBD1|.|TRBV5-5|TRBJ2-3
CASSFSGQGFTDTQYF
TGTGCCAGCAGCTTCTCGGGACAGGGGTTCACAGATACGCAGTATTTT
>TRBD2|.|TRBV7-9|TRBJ2-1
CASSPQSAGGGNEQFF
TGTGCCAGCAGCCCCCAGTCAGCGGGAGGGGGAAATGAGCAGTTCTTC
>.|.|TRBV6-1|TRBJ1-5
CASKYRGSGNQPQHF
TGTGCCAGCAAGTATAGAGGGAGTGGGAATCAGCCCCAGCATTTT
>TRBD1|.|TRBV19|TRBJ1-5
CASRVDRGSNQPQHF
TGTGCCAGTAGGGTCGACAGGGGGAGCAATCAGCCCCAGCATTTT
>.|.|TRBV6-5|TRBJ1-2
CASSGGDYGYTF
TGTGCCAGCAGCGGAGGGGACTATGGCTACACCTTC
>TRBD1|.|TRBV7-8|TRBJ2-7
CASSSRTGNSYEQYF
TGTGCCAGCAGCTCTAGGACAGGGAACTCCTACGAGCAGTACTTC
>.|.|TRBV19|TRBJ2-2
CASSTTQGTGELFF
TGTGCCAGTAGTACGACTCAGGGCACCGGGGAGCTGTTTTTT
>.|.|TRBV5-8|TRBJ1-5
CASRSRALDQPQHF
TGTGCCAGCAGGTCGAGGGCCCTAGATCAGCCCCAGCATTTT
>TRBD1|.|TRBV19|TRBJ2-7
CASTARDRRHEQYF
TGTGCCAGTACGGCTCGGGACAGGAGACACGAGCAGTACTTC
>.|.|TRBV19|TRBJ2-1
CASSIIKLVSYNEQFF
TGTGCCAGTAGTATAATCAAACTAGTCAGCTACAATGAGCAGTTCTTC
>TRBD2|.|TRBV19|TRBJ2-1
CASRGLAGKKIDNEQFF
TGTGCCAGTCGGGGACTAGCGGGGAAAAAGATCGACAATGAGCAGTTCTTC
>TRBD2|.|TRBV7-6|TRBJ2-1
CASSPTSGGYNEQFF
TGTGCCAGCAGCCCGACTAGCGGGGGGTACAATGAGCAGTTCTTC
>TRBD2|.|TRBV5-5|TRBJ2-7
CASSLVIGLGYEQYF
TGTGCCAGCAGCTTGGTAATAGGACTAGGCTACGAGCAGTACTTC
>TRBD1|.|TRBV10-3|TRBJ1-2
CAISGGQMTNYGYTF
TGTGCCATCAGCGGGGGACAGATGACTAACTATGGCTACACCTTC
>.|.|TRBV29-1|TRBJ2-1
CSVESSGVMGEQFF
TGCAGCGTTGAAAGCTCGGGAGTTATGGGAGAGCAGTTCTTC
>TRBD1|.|TRBV6-6|TRBJ1-4
CASSDMTGSNEKLFF
TGTGCCAGCAGTGATATGACAGGGAGTAATGAAAAACTGTTTTTT
>.|.|TRBV11-2|TRBJ1-6
CASSLETGSPLHF
TGTGCCAGCAGCTTAGAAACAGGGTCACCCCTCCACTTT
>.|.|TRBV19|TRBJ1-4
CASSHRVLDEKLFF
TGTGCCAGTAGTCACAGGGTCCTGGATGAAAAACTGTTTTTT
>.|.|TRBV9|TRBJ1-2
CASSVGQGVEGYTF
TGTGCCAGCAGCGTAGGTCAGGGAGTAGAGGGCTACACCTTC
>.|.|TRBV5-1|TRBJ2-7
CASSTPGGHEQYF
TGCGCCAGCAGCACGCCAGGGGGGCACGAGCAGTACTTC
>TRBD2|.|TRBV5-1|TRBJ2-2
CASSLGLAGYTGELFF
TGCGCCAGCAGCTTGGGACTAGCGGGGTACACCGGGGAGCTGTTTTTT
>.|.|TRBV9|TRBJ1-2
CASSVAEAVDYGYTF
TGTGCCAGCAGCGTAGCGGAGGCGGTCGACTATGGCTACACCTTC
>.|once|TRBV25-1|TRBJ2-1
CASSGDAHNEQFF
TGTGCCAGCAGTGGGGACGCACACAATGAGCAGTTCTTC
>.|.|TRBV7-2|TRBJ1-4
CASRPRGTNEKLFF
TGTGCCAGCAGGCCGAGAGGGACTAATGAAAAACTGTTTTTT
>TRBD1|few|TRBV19|TRBJ2-3
CATTTGVSTDTQYF
TGTGCCACTACTACAGGGGTTAGCACAGATACGCAGTATTTT
>TRBD1|.|TRBV7-9|TRBJ1-4
CASSLDKGQLNEKLFF
TGTGCCAGCAGCTTGGACAAGGGACAGCTTAATGAAAAACTGTTTTTT
>.|few|TRBV15|TRBJ2-3
CATTQHLDGADTQYF
TGTGCCACCACACAACACCTAGACGGGGCAGATACGCAGTATTTT
>.|.|TRBV7-2|TRBJ2-5
CASSSKTRIRETQYF
TGTGCCAGCAGCTCAAAGACCAGAATCAGAGAGACCCAGTACTTC